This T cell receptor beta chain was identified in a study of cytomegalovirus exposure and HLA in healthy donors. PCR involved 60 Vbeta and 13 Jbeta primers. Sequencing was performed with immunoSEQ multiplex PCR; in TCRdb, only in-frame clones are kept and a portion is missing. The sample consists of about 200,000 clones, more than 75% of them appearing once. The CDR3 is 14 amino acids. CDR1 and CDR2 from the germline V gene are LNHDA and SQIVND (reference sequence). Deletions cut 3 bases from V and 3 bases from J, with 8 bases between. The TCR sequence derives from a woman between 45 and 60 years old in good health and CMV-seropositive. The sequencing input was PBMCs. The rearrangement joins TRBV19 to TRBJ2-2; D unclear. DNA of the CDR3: TGTGCCAGTAGTATGACCCGGGACACCGGGGAGCTGTTTTTT. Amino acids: CASSMTRDTGELFF. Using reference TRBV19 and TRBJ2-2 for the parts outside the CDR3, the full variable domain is DGGITQSPKYLFRKEGQNVTLSCEQNLNHDAMYWYRQDPGQGLRLIYYSQIVNDFQKGDIAEGYSVSREKKESFPLTVTSAQKNPTAFYLCASSMTRDTGELFFGEGSRLTVL.